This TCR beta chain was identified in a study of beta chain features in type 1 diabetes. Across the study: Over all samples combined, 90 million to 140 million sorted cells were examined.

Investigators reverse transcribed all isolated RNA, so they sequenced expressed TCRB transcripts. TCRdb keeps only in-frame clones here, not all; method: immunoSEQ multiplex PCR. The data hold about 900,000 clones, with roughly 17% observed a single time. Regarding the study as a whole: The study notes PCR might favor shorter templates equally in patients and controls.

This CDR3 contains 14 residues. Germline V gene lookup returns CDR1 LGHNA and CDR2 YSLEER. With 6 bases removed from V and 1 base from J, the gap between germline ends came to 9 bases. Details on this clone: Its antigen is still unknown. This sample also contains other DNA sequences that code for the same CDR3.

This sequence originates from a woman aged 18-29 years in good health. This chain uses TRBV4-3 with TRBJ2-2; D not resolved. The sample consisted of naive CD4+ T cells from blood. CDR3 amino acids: CASSRQRNTGELFF. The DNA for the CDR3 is TGCGCCAGCAGTAGGCAGAGGAACACCGGGGAGCTGTTTTTT.